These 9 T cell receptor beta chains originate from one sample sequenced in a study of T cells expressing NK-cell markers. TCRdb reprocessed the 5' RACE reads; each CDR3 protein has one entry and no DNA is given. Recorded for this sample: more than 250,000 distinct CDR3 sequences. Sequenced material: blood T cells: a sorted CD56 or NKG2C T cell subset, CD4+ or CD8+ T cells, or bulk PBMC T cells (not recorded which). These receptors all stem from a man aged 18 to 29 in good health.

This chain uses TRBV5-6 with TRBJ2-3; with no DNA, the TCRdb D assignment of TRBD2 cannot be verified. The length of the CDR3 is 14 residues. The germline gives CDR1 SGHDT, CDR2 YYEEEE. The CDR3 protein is CASSLIIGRDTQYF.

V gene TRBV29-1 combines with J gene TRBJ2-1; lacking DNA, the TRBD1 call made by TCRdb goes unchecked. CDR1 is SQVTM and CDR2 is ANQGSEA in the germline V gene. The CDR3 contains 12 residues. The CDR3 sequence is CSVVRGNNEQFF.

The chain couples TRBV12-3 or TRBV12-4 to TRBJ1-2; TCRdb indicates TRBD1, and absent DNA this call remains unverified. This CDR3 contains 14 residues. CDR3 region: CASSHRQGNYGYTF.

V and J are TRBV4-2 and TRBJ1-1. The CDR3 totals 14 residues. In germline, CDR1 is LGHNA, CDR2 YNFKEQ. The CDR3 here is CASSQDLVIPEAFF.

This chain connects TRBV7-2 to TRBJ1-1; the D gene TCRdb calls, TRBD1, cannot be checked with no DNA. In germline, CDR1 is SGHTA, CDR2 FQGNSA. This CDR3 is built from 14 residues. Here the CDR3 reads CASSTRTGVTEAFF.

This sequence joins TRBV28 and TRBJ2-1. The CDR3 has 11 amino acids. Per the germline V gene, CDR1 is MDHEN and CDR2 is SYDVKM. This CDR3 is CATKSTNEQFF.

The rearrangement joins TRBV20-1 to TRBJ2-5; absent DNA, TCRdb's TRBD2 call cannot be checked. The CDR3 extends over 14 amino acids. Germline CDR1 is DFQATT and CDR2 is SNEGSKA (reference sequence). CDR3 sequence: CSAREGGAWETQYF.

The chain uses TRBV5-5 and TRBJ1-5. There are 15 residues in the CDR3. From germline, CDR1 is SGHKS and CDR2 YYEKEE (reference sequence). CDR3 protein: CASSFSGGGNQPQHF.

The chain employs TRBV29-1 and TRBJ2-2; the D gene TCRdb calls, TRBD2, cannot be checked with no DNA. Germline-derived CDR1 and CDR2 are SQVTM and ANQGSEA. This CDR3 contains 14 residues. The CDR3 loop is CSVGPGRVTGELFF.